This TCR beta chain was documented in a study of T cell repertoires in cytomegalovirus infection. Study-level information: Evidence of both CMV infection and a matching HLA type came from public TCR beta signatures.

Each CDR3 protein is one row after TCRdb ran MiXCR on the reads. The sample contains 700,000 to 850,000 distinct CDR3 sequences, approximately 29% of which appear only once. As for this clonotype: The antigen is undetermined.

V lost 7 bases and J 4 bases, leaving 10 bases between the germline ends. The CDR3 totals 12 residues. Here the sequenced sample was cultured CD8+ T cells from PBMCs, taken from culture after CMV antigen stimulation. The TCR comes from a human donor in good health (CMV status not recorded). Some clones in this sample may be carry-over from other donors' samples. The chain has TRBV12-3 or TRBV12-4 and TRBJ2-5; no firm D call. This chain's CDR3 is CASTSAGETQYF. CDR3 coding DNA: TGTGCCAGCACCTCGGCCGGAGAGACCCAGTACTTC.